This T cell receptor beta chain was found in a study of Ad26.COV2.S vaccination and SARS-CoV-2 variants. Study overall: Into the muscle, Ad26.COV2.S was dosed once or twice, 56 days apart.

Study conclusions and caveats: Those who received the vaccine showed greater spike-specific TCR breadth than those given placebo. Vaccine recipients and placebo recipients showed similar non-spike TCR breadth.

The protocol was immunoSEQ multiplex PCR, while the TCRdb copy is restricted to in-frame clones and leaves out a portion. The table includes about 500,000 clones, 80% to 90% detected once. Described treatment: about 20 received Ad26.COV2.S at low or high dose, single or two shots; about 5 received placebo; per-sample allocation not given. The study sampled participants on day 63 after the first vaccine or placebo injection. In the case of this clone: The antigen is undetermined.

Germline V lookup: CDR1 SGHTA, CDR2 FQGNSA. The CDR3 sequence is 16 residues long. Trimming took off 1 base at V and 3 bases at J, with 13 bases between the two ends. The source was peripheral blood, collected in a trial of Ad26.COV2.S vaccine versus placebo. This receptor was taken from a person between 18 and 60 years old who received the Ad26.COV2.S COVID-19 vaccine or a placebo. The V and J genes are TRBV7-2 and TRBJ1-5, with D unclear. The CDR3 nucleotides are TGTGCCAGCAGCTTAGGTCCAGGAGCCTCCAATCAGCCCCAGCATTTT. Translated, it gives CASSLGPGASNQPQHF. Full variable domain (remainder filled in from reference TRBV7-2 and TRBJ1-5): GAGVSQSPSNKVTEKGKDVELRCDPISGHTALYWYRQSLGQGLEFLIYFQGNSAPDKSGLPSDRFSAERTGGSVSTLTIQRTQQEDSAVYLCASSLGPGASNQPQHFGDGTRLSIL.